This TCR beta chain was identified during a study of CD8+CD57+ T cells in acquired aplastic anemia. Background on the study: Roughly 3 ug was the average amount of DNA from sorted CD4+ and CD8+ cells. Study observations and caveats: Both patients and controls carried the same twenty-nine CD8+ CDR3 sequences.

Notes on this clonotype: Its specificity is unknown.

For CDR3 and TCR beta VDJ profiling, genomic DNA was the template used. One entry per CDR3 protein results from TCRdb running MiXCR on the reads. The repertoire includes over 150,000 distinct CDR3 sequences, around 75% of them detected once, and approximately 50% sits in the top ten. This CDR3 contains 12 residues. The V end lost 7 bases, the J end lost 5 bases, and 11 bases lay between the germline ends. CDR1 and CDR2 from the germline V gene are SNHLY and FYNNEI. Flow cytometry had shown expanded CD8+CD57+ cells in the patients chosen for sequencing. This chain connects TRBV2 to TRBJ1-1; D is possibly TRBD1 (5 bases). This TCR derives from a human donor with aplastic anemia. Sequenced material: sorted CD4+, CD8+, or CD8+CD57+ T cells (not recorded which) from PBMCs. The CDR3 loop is CASNRDVTEAFF. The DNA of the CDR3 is TGTGCCAGCAATAGGGACGTTACTGAAGCTTTCTTT.